The 5 T cell receptor beta chains in this list originate from one sample, sequenced in a study of CD8+ T cells in alopecia areata. As to treatment: oral pan-JAK inhibitor, 5-10 mg twice daily. Extracted from the samples, RNA was reverse transcribed into cDNA to serve as the sequencing template. The repertoire was sequenced with immunoSEQ multiplex PCR; TCRdb's copy has only in-frame clones and lacks some. Counted here are 200,000 to 250,000 clones, 64% occurring once; the ten biggest clones make up 4% to 5%. Sample: CD4+ T cells sorted from blood, taken at week 4, from a patient treated with tofacitinib. These receptors all stem from a human donor with alopecia areata.

Concerning this clone: Other nucleotide sequences from this sample produce the same CDR3. The chain uses TRBV19 and TRBJ1-6; weak D call: TRBD1 (5 bases). The V end lost 3 bases, the J end lost 7 bases, and 10 bases lay between the germline ends. CDR1 and CDR2 (germline): LNHDA, SQIVND (reference sequence). The CDR3 has 14 amino acids. The CDR3 DNA sequence: TGTGCCAGTAGTATCGGGACCGGGAATTCACCCCTCCACTTT. Encoded protein: CASSIGTGNSPLHF.

This clone was counted a few times. This chain uses TRBV5-1 with TRBJ2-7; no firm D call. V was pared by 0 bases and J by 3 bases, with 7 bases between. Germline CDR1 and CDR2: SGHRS and YFSETQ. The CDR3 is 13 amino acids. DNA of the CDR3: TGCGCCAGCAGCTTGGACAAATACTACGAGCAGTACTTC. It specifies CASSLDKYYEQYF.

This clone was detected a few times. CDR3 in amino acids: CASSLAGRGYEQYF. The CDR3 DNA is TGCGCCAGCAGCTTGGCCGGCAGGGGCTACGAGCAGTACTTC. The chain links TRBV5-1 to TRBJ2-7; D perhaps matches TRBD1 (6 bases). The V end lost 0 bases, the J end lost 3 bases, and 10 bases lay between the germline ends. The CDR3 length is 14 residues. Germline-derived CDR1 and CDR2 are SGHRS and YFSETQ.

V gene TRBV7-9 combines with J gene TRBJ1-2, with D hard to call. V was pared by 1 base and J by 11 bases, with 11 bases between. This CDR3 is 12 amino acids long. Germline CDR1 and CDR2: SEHNR and FQNEAQ (reference sequence). Here the CDR3 reads CASSLDMVPYTF. In DNA, the CDR3 is TGTGCCAGCAGCTTAGACATGGTCCCGTACACCTTC.

The chain employs TRBV30 and TRBJ2-1; 9 bases agree with TRBD2. The junction had 5 bases not matched to a gene; V was cut back by 0 bases and J by 2 bases. Germline V gene sequence: CDR1 GTSNPN, CDR2 SVGIG (reference sequence). The CDR3 consists of 16 residues. CDR3 region: CAWSVLAGVTYNEQFF. The CDR3 bases are TGTGCCTGGAGTGTACTAGCGGGTGTTACCTACAATGAGCAGTTCTTC.